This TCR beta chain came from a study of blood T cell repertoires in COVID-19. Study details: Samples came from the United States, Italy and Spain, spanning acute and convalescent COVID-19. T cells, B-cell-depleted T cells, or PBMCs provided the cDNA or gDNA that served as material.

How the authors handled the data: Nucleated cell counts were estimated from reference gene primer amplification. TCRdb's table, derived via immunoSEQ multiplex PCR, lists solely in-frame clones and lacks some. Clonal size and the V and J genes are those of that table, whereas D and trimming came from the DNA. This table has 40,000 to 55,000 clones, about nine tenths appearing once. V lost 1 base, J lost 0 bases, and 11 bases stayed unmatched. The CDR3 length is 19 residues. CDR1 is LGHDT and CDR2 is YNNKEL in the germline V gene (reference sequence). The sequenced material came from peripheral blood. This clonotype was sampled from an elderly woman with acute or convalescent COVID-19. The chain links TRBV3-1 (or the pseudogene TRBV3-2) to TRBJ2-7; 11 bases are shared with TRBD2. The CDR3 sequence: CASSQVLLAGGPSSYEQYF. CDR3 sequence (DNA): TGTGCCAGCAGCCAAGTATTGCTAGCGGGGGGTCCTAGCTCCTACGAGCAGTACTTC.